What follows are 32 T cell receptor beta chains derived from one specimen sequenced in a study of cytomegalovirus exposure and HLA in healthy donors. The PCR had 60 Vbeta and 13 Jbeta primers. TCRdb's table, derived via immunoSEQ multiplex PCR, lists solely in-frame clones and lacks some. Of some 120,000 clones listed, under 80% are singletons. The material sequenced was PBMCs. The receptors stem from a man aged 35-49 years in good health and CMV-seropositive.

The chain is built from TRBV5-1 and TRBJ1-5; D is unclear. With 6 bases removed from V and 2 bases from J, the gap between germline ends came to 15 bases. The CDR3 sequence is 15 residues long. Germline values: CDR1 SGHRS, CDR2 YFSETQ. The CDR3 DNA reads TGCGCCAGCAAGGAGGGTTTAGCTGGCAATCAGCCCCAGCATTTT. Translating it yields CASKEGLAGNQPQHF.

The chain recombines TRBV28 with TRBJ1-5, with 7 bases identical to TRBD1. Losses at the gene ends were 1 base for V and 16 bases for J; bases not matched to a gene: 10. CDR1 is MDHEN, CDR2 SYDVKM, per germline. This CDR3 has 13 residues. The CDR3 DNA sequence: TGTGCCAGCAGTTTATTAAACGGGCAGGGGGAACATTTT. Translation gives CASSLLNGQGEHF.

This chain joins TRBV7-9 and TRBJ2-1, with 11 positions matching TRBD2. Trimming at V came to 5 bases and at J to 5 bases, leaving 8 bases not matched to a gene. Per the germline V gene, CDR1 is SEHNR and CDR2 is FQNEAQ (reference sequence). The CDR3 extends over 16 amino acids. The CDR3 nucleotides read TGTGCCAGCAGCCTTGTAGCGGGGGGGTTTGACAATGAGCAGTTCTTC. It encodes CASSLVAGGFDNEQFF.

The V call is TRBV7-9, the J call TRBJ2-3; TRBD2 is a possible D gene (6 bases). Germline V gene lookup returns CDR1 SEHNR and CDR2 FQNEAQ (reference sequence). V lost 1 base and J lost 6, with 11 bases in between. This CDR3 contains 14 residues. The CDR3 here is CASSLVTRGDTQYF. DNA of the CDR3: TGTGCCAGCAGCTTAGTTACACGGGGGGATACGCAGTATTTT.

The chain is built from TRBV7-3 and TRBJ2-3, with 10 positions matching TRBD2. The CDR3 spans 16 residues. After removal of 1 base from V and 0 bases from J, the junction contained 1 base not matched to a gene. Germline V gene data show CDR1 as SGHTA and CDR2 as FQGTGA. CDR3 bases: TGTGCCAGCAGCTTAAGGGGACTAGCGAGCACAGATACGCAGTATTTT. This encodes CASSLRGLASTDTQYF.

V usage is TRBV5-1 and J usage is TRBJ2-1; TRBD2 matches 9 bases. J gave up 4 bases and V 0 bases, and 5 bases lay outside the gene matches. In germline, CDR1 is SGHRS, CDR2 YFSETQ. CDR3 length: 16 amino acids. DNA for the CDR3: TGCGCCAGCAGCTTGGTAGCTAGCGGGGCGTACAATGAGCAGTTCTTC. Protein sequence: CASSLVASGAYNEQFF.

The CDR3 region is CASSLVTRNTEAFF. CDR3 nucleotide sequence: TGTGCCAGCAGCTTAGTTACACGGAACACTGAAGCTTTCTTT. V gene TRBV7-2 combines with J gene TRBJ1-1; D gene ambiguous. Germline CDR1 reads SGHTA; CDR2 reads FQGNSA. The CDR3 is 14 amino acids. V lost 1 base and J lost 1, with 7 bases in between.

The chain links TRBV29-1 to TRBJ2-5; 10 positions agree with TRBD1. This CDR3 is built from 13 residues. V was pared by 7 bases and J by 4 bases, with 6 bases of the junction left unmatched. CDR1 is SQVTM, CDR2 ANQGSEA, per germline. The CDR3 loop reads CSAETGGAETQYF. Here the CDR3 DNA reads TGCAGCGCTGAGACAGGGGGCGCAGAGACCCAGTACTTC.

This clone has just a few counts. The chain has TRBV29-1 and TRBJ1-4; TRBD1 agrees at 7 bases. V lost 5 bases to trimming and J lost 11 bases; unmatched junction nucleotides: 14. The CDR3 is 14 amino acids. Germline CDR1 and CDR2: SQVTM and ANQGSEA. CDR3 nucleotide sequence: TGCAGCGTTAGCGGCCCGCAGGGGGGTGGGAAACTGTTTTTT. Residues: CSVSGPQGGGKLFF.

The sample holds a few counts of this clone. The V call is TRBV13, the J call TRBJ2-5, with 8 nucleotides matching TRBD1. CDR1 and CDR2 (germline): PRHDT, FYEKMQ (reference sequence). The J segment lost 5 bases and the V segment lost 5 bases, leaving 13 bases of the junction unmatched. The CDR3 has 16 residues. CDR3 sequence: CASSIGTGKLVETQYF. In DNA, the CDR3 is TGTGCCAGCAGCATTGGGACAGGAAAATTGGTGGAGACCCAGTACTTC.

This chain links TRBV5-6 with TRBJ2-5; 11 nucleotides align to TRBD1. The germline CDR1 and CDR2 sequences are SGHDT and YYEEEE. The CDR3 runs 15 residues. V dropped 3 bases and J dropped 4; count of bases not matched to a gene: 5. For the CDR3, the DNA is TGTGCCAGCAGCTCACCAGGGACAGGGGGAGAGACCCAGTACTTC. Amino acid sequence: CASSSPGTGGETQYF. Variable domain in full (rest from reference TRBV5-6 and TRBJ2-5): DAGVTQSPTHLIKTRGQQVTLRCSPKSGHDTVSWYQQALGQGPQFIFQYYEEEERQRGNFPDRFSGHQFPNYSSELNVNALLLGDSALYLCASSSPGTGGETQYFGPGTRLLVL.

This clone was recorded only once. V gene TRBV27 combines with J gene TRBJ2-3, with TRBD1 matching 7 bases. Trimming cost V 8 bases and J 0 bases; bases outside gene matches: 8. The CDR3 covers 15 residues. The V gene's germline CDR1 is MNHEY and CDR2 SMNVEV (reference sequence). The CDR3 DNA reads TGTGCCAGCGGGAGAGGGACAGTTAGCACAGATACGCAGTATTTT. It is translated as CASGRGTVSTDTQYF.

The chain has TRBV19 and TRBJ2-1, with D uncertain. Germline CDR1 LNHDA, CDR2 SQIVND (reference sequence). The CDR3 has 11 residues. Trimming took 8 bases from V and 7 from J, leaving 9 bases between them. CDR3 loop: CASANFNEQFF. The CDR3 coding sequence is TGTGCCAGTGCCAACTTTAATGAGCAGTTCTTC.

The V gene is TRBV18, the J gene TRBJ1-3, with D tentatively TRBD1 (6 bases). The V and J ends lost 8 bases and 4 bases respectively, with 12 bases between them. Germline assignment: CDR1 KGHSH and CDR2 LQKENI. The CDR3 sequence is 13 residues long. This CDR3 reads CASAGANGNTIYF. The CDR3 bases are TGTGCCAGCGCAGGGGCGAACGGAAACACCATATATTTT.

In its sample, this clone was seen once. J is TRBJ2-5 and V is TRBV28; 7 nucleotides align to TRBD1. Trimming removed 6 bases from V and 1 base from J; junction bases left unmatched: 8. Germline CDR1 MDHEN, CDR2 SYDVKM. The CDR3 spans 15 residues. CDR3 region: CASSVNRGPQETQYF. CDR3 DNA: TGTGCCAGCAGCGTAAACAGGGGACCCCAAGAGACCCAGTACTTC.

This clone was picked up a small number of times. This chain links TRBV6-5 with TRBJ2-1; tentative D call: TRBD1 (5 bases). The V and J ends lost 4 bases and 8 bases respectively, with 15 bases between them. CDR3 size: 14 residues. Germline CDR1 MNHEY, CDR2 SVGAGI. The CDR3 DNA sequence: TGTGCCAGCAGTTCTGGGGCACACACGGATGAGCAGTTCTTC. This translates into CASSSGAHTDEQFF.

The V gene is TRBV7-9, the J gene TRBJ1-2; 10 bases are shared with TRBD1. The junction had 6 bases not matched to a gene; V was cut back by 4 bases and J by 1 base. The CDR3 is 16 residues long. Germline CDR1 reads SEHNR; CDR2 reads FQNEAQ (reference sequence). CDR3 coding DNA: TGTGCCAGCAGCTCGACAGGGGGCGAAATTAACTATGGCTACACCTTC. Its protein product is CASSSTGGEINYGYTF.

The CDR3 region is CASRAAKNQPQHF. CDR3 coding DNA: TGTGCCAGCAGGGCAGCGAAAAATCAGCCCCAGCATTTT. The genes are TRBV6-1 and TRBJ1-5; D is unclear. Trimming pared 6 bases from V and 4 bases from J, leaving 10 bases between. The CDR3 is 13 residues long. Germline CDR1 MNHNS, CDR2 SASEGT.

V usage is TRBV7-8 and J usage is TRBJ2-1; D is possibly TRBD1 (5 bases). The CDR3 covers 14 residues. CDR1 and CDR2 (germline): SGHVS, FQNEAQ. The V end lost 7 bases, the J end lost 3 bases, and 13 bases lay between the germline ends. In DNA, the CDR3 is TGTGCCAGCACGGGCAGGGTCCTCTACAATGAGCAGTTCTTC. Encoded protein: CASTGRVLYNEQFF.

This chain links TRBV11-3 with TRBJ1-1, with D tentatively TRBD1 (5 bases). This CDR3 has 15 residues. Trimming pared 1 base from V and 3 bases from J, leaving 12 bases between. Germline V gene lookup returns CDR1 SGHNT and CDR2 YENEEA. The CDR3, as DNA: TGTGCCAGCAGCTTAGGAAGGGGCATGGACACTGAAGCTTTCTTT. As protein: CASSLGRGMDTEAFF.

V and J are TRBV19 and TRBJ2-2, with a tentative D call TRBD1 (6 bases). V was cut by 5 bases and J by 3 bases, with 13 bases left in between. Germline CDR1 and CDR2: LNHDA and SQIVND (reference sequence). This CDR3 contains 15 residues. CDR3 bases: TGTGCCAGTAGTTCAGGGGTCGGACACACCGGGGAGCTGTTTTTT. Translating it yields CASSSGVGHTGELFF. Drawing the rest from reference TRBV19 and TRBJ2-2, the complete variable domain is DGGITQSPKYLFRKEGQNVTLSCEQNLNHDAMYWYRQDPGQGLRLIYYSQIVNDFQKGDIAEGYSVSREKKESFPLTVTSAQKNPTAFYLCASSSGVGHTGELFFGEGSRLTVL.

This chain joins TRBV6-5 and TRBJ1-1; D is uncertain. CDR3 size: 13 residues. Trimming took off 4 bases at V and 11 bases at J, with 17 bases between the two ends. Germline V gives CDR1 MNHEY, CDR2 SVGAGI. CDR3 sequence reads: CASSSNPRVGAFF. As DNA, the CDR3 is TGTGCCAGCAGTTCAAACCCGCGAGTCGGGGCTTTCTTT.

The chain is built from TRBV4-1 and TRBJ2-1; TRBD2 aligns across 11 bases. The J segment lost 8 bases and the V segment lost 2 bases, leaving 5 bases of the junction unmatched. Germline V lookup: CDR1 MGHRA, CDR2 YSYEKL. The CDR3 totals 15 residues. In nucleotides, the CDR3 is TGCGCCAGCAGCCAATCACTAGCGGGAGACGATGAGCAGTTCTTC. The encoded protein is CASSQSLAGDDEQFF.

This clone was seen a single time. The chain uses TRBV5-1 and TRBJ2-5; TRBD2 is a possible D gene (6 bases). The J call could be wrong; TRBJ2-7 is a better fit for the DNA end. Germline CDR1 and CDR2: SGHRS and YFSETQ. The CDR3 spans 13 residues. In DNA form, the CDR3 reads TGCGCCAGCAGCTTTCCGGGACTTTACGAGCAGTACTTC. Protein sequence: CASSFPGLYEQYF.

V is TRBV27 and J is TRBJ1-5; D possibly corresponds to TRBD1 (5 bases). Germline lookup yields CDR1 MNHEY and CDR2 SMNVEV (reference sequence). The CDR3 extends over 14 amino acids. V lost 4 bases and J lost 6, with 13 bases in between. CDR3 nucleotide sequence: TGTGCCAGCAGTTCCGCAGGGAGGAGTCAGCCCCAGCATTTT. It is translated as CASSSAGRSQPQHF.

The chain carries TRBV19 and TRBJ2-1; 7 bases agree with TRBD2. The CDR3 totals 11 residues. J lost 7 bases, V lost 9 bases, and 3 bases had no gene match. The V gene's germline CDR1 is LNHDA and CDR2 SQIVND (reference sequence). CDR3 amino acids: CASGGRNEQFF. The CDR3 DNA follows: TGTGCCAGCGGGGGGAGGAATGAGCAGTTCTTC.

CDR3 bases: TGCAGTGCTAGAGATAGAGATACGCAGTATTTT. Its protein is CSARDRDTQYF. This chain joins TRBV20-1 and TRBJ2-3; no firm D call. The CDR3 is made up of 11 amino acids. Trimming pared 0 bases from V and 5 bases from J, leaving 3 bases between. Germline V gene data show CDR1 as DFQATT and CDR2 as SNEGSKA (reference sequence).

The count of this clone is one. This sequence joins TRBV25-1 and TRBJ1-4, with TRBD1 as a possible D gene (5 bases). Looked up from germline, CDR1 is MGHDK and CDR2 is SYGVNS. This CDR3 is built from 16 residues. V lost 0 bases and J lost 5, with 13 bases in between. CDR3 sequence (DNA): TGTGCCAGCAGTGAATATGGCGGGCGGGGGAATGAAAAACTGTTTTTT. The encoded protein is CASSEYGGRGNEKLFF.

The genes are TRBV5-1 and TRBJ1-1; no firm D call. The CDR3 runs to 14 residues. Looked up from germline, CDR1 is SGHRS and CDR2 is YFSETQ. Trimming removed 0 bases from V and 1 base from J, with 7 bases in between. The CDR3 loop reads CASSLGLANTEAFF. For the CDR3, the DNA is TGCGCCAGCAGCTTGGGGTTGGCGAACACTGAAGCTTTCTTT.

This clone was recorded a few times. The V call is TRBV20-1, the J call TRBJ1-1; D is unclear. The germline CDR1 and CDR2 sequences are DFQATT and SNEGSKA (reference sequence). The CDR3 extends over 11 amino acids. The V end was cut by 6 bases, the J end by 11 bases, with 16 bases between. The chain's CDR3 is CSAYNTPRAFF. CDR3 bases: TGCAGTGCCTATAACACCCCGAGGGCTTTCTTT.

V usage is TRBV30 and J usage is TRBJ2-7; tentatively, D is TRBD1 (5 bases). Germline loops: CDR1 GTSNPN, CDR2 SVGIG (reference sequence). This CDR3 comprises 13 residues. Trimming left V 4 bases short and J 4 bases short, with 14 bases between. CDR3 residues: CAWNLGREYEQYF. The DNA of the CDR3 is TGTGCCTGGAACCTGGGCAGGGAATACGAGCAGTACTTC.

The DNA of the CDR3 is TGTGCCAGCAGCCGGGGGCAGGGGGATGGCTACACCTTC. Translating gives CASSRGQGDGYTF. The chain couples TRBV7-9 to TRBJ1-2, with 7 bases that match TRBD1. CDR1 is SEHNR, CDR2 FQNEAQ, per germline (reference sequence). This CDR3 is built from 13 residues. V lost 5 bases and J lost 6; bases outside the gene matches: 6.